This T cell receptor beta chain was identified in a study of cytomegalovirus exposure and HLA in healthy donors. The CDR3 runs to 14 residues. The germline V gene has CDR1 MDHEN and CDR2 SYDVKM. The V end was cut by 2 bases, the J end by 2 bases, with 9 bases between. Repertoires were generated with immunoSEQ multiplex PCR, while TCRdb's copy carries only in-frame clones and drops some. The sample has 43,000 or so clones, around nine tenths seen once; the top ten hold 5.5% to 6.5%. A note on this clone: Its antigen remains unknown.

Regarding the study as a whole: The tendency of first-cohort TCR clusters to co-occur in the 120 or so validation repertoires emerged from a later analysis. Specificity for CMV antigens was confirmed in vitro for a few of the CMV-associated chains.

The sequence was collected from a man between 18 and 29 years old in good health and CMV-seronegative. The rearrangement uses TRBV28 and TRBJ1-1; D unclear. Sequencing used PBMCs. The CDR3 nucleotides are TGTGCCAGCAGTTTAGGCCAATTAAACACTGAAGCTTTCTTT. Protein sequence: CASSLGQLNTEAFF.